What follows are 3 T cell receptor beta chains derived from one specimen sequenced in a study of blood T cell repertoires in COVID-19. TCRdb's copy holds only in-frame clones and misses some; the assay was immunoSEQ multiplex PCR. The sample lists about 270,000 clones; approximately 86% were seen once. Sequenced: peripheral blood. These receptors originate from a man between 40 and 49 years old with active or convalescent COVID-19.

The CDR3 nucleotides read TGTGCCAGCAGCCTGGGGACTAGCGCTCAAGAGACCCAGTACTTC. This gives the protein CASSLGTSAQETQYF. The rearrangement joins TRBV6-5 to TRBJ2-5; 10 bases fit TRBD2. The germline CDR1 and CDR2 sequences are MNHEY and SVGAGI. This CDR3 spans 15 amino acids. V dropped 6 bases and J dropped 2; count of bases not matched to a gene: 6.

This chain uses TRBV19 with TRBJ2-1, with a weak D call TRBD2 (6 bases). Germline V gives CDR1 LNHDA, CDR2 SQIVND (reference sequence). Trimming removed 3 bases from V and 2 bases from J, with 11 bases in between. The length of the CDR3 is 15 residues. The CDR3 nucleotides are TGTGCCAGTAGTATTCTGGGAGGCACCTACAATGAGCAGTTCTTC. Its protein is CASSILGGTYNEQFF. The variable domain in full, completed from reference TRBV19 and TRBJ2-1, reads DGGITQSPKYLFRKEGQNVTLSCEQNLNHDAMYWYRQDPGQGLRLIYYSQIVNDFQKGDIAEGYSVSREKKESFPLTVTSAQKNPTAFYLCASSILGGTYNEQFFGPGTRLTVL.

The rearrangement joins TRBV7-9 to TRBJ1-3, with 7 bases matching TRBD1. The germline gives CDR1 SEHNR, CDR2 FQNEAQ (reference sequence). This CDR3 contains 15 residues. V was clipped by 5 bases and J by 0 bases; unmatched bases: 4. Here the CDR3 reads CASSPGQISGNTIYF. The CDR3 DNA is TGTGCCAGCAGCCCGGGACAGATCTCTGGAAACACCATATATTTT.